The 31 T cell receptor beta chains below were found in one sample sequenced in a study of blood T cells in healthy people across ages. The authors ran a second PCR of roughly 7 to 11 cycles using a sample-barcoded 5' primer and a J-beta primer mix. TCRdb used MiXCR to reprocess the 5' RACE reads, holding one entry per CDR3 protein. The table shows approximately 2,000,000 distinct CDR3 sequences, with around 40% occurring only once. Sequenced input: blood. The receptors were gathered from a human donor in good health.

The CDR3: CAWTTGENSPLHF. The CDR3 DNA is TGTGCCTGGACAACAGGAGAAAATTCACCCCTCCACTTT. V gene TRBV30 combines with J gene TRBJ1-6, with a weak D call TRBD1 (5 bases). Deletions cut 4 bases from V and 7 bases from J, with 11 bases between. Germline V gene data show CDR1 as GTSNPN and CDR2 as SVGIG (reference sequence). CDR3 length equals 13 residues.

The rearrangement joins TRBV15 to TRBJ1-5; 10 positions match TRBD1. This CDR3 is built from 18 residues. Germline-derived CDR1 and CDR2 are LNHNV and YYDKDF (reference sequence). The J segment lost 6 bases and the V segment lost 1 base, leaving 12 bases of the junction unmatched. CDR3 amino acids: CATSRGDRGRIGGQPQHF. DNA of the CDR3: TGTGCCACCAGCAGAGGAGACAGGGGGCGCATCGGGGGTCAGCCCCAGCATTTT.

V is TRBV4-2 and J is TRBJ2-7; D may be TRBD2 (5 bases). This CDR3 contains 16 residues. V lost 0 bases and J 2 bases, leaving 14 bases between the germline ends. Germline CDR1 reads LGHNA; CDR2 reads YNFKEQ. The CDR3 reads CASSQDSGVRAYEQYF. The CDR3 coding sequence is TGTGCCAGCAGCCAAGATTCCGGGGTCCGAGCCTACGAGCAGTACTTC.

This clonotype was counted only a few times. The V call is TRBV7-9, the J call TRBJ2-7, with D possibly matching TRBD1 (5 bases). Per germline, CDR1 SEHNR and CDR2 FQNEAQ (reference sequence). The CDR3 has 13 amino acids. Trimming took 6 bases from V and 2 from J, leaving 11 bases between them. DNA for the CDR3: TGTGCCAGCAGGGGCAGGGCAACCTACGAGCAGTACTTC. Its translation: CASRGRATYEQYF. Full variable domain (outside the CDR3, taken from reference TRBV7-9 and TRBJ2-7): DTGVSQNPRHKITKRGQNVTFRCDPISEHNRLYWYRQTLGQGPEFLTYFQNEAQLEKSRLLSDRFSAERPKGSFSTLEIQRTEQGDSAMYLCASRGRATYEQYFGPGTRLTVT.

This clonotype was recorded a few times. The genes are TRBV5-1 and TRBJ2-7, with 7 bases that match TRBD2. Trimming at V came to 4 bases and at J to 1 base, leaving 5 bases not matched to a gene. CDR3 length: 14 residues. Germline values: CDR1 SGHRS, CDR2 YFSETQ. The CDR3 region has the DNA TGCGCCAGCAGCCGGGGGGATGGATCCTACGAGCAGTACTTC. Translating gives CASSRGDGSYEQYF.

The chain is built from TRBV11-2 and TRBJ1-2, with no clear D. Trimming removed 1 base from V and 1 base from J, with 13 bases in between. Germline lookup yields CDR1 SGHAT and CDR2 FQNNGV. The CDR3 runs 16 residues. The CDR3 is CASSLGRGGNNYGYTF. CDR3 nucleotides: TGTGCCAGCAGCTTAGGTCGAGGCGGCAATAACTATGGCTACACCTTC. The full variable domain, in which reference TRBV11-2 and TRBJ1-2 provide the parts outside the CDR3, is EAGVAQSPRYKIIEKRQSVAFWCNPISGHATLYWYQQILGQGPKLLIQFQNNGVVDDSQLPKDRFSAERLKGVDSTLKIQPAKLEDSAVYLCASSLGRGGNNYGYTFGSGTRLTVV.

The gene calls are TRBV4-1 and TRBJ2-3; 7 nucleotides line up with TRBD2. This CDR3 is built from 16 residues. Germline CDR1 and CDR2: MGHRA and YSYEKL. V gave up 0 bases and J gave up 6 bases; unmatched junction bases: 9. The CDR3 is CASSQDERGPWDTQYF. In DNA, the CDR3 is TGCGCCAGCAGCCAAGATGAGCGGGGCCCATGGGATACGCAGTATTTT.

This chain links TRBV20-1 with TRBJ1-5, with D possibly matching TRBD1 (5 bases). V dropped 6 bases and J dropped 10 bases, with 16 bases sitting between them. This CDR3 is 12 amino acids long. CDR1 is DFQATT, CDR2 SNEGSKA, per germline (reference sequence). The CDR3 here is CSAQRGGKPQHF. CDR3 nucleotide sequence: TGCAGTGCGCAAAGGGGCGGGAAACCCCAGCATTTT.

Only a few counts were recorded for this clonotype. The CDR3 sequence is CASNTGGGRETQYF. CDR3 nucleotide sequence: TGTGCCAGCAACACTGGGGGAGGCCGAGAGACCCAGTACTTC. This chain uses TRBV6-5 with TRBJ2-5, with D possibly matching TRBD2 (6 bases). V was pared by 7 bases and J by 4 bases, with 16 bases between. The germline V gene has CDR1 MNHEY and CDR2 SVGAGI. The CDR3 is made up of 14 amino acids.

The chain carries TRBV12-3 or TRBV12-4 and TRBJ1-2; TRBD1 matches at 10 bases. The CDR3 is 15 amino acids. V shed 5 bases and J 5 bases; nucleotides not matched to a gene: 8. The CDR3 spells CASSQTGGGSYGYTF. Here the CDR3 DNA reads TGTGCCAGCAGTCAGACAGGGGGCGGCAGTTATGGCTACACCTTC.

The rearrangement uses TRBV29-1 and TRBJ2-7; 7 bases agree with TRBD1. The V gene end was trimmed by 2 bases and the J gene end by 12 bases; junction bases not matched to a gene: 10. Germline CDR1 SQVTM, CDR2 ANQGSEA. CDR3 length equals 12 residues. The CDR3 bases are TGCAGCGTTGAAAAGGGGGCCTACGAGTGGTACTTC. Protein product: CSVEKGAYEWYF.

The rearrangement links TRBV6-5 to TRBJ1-1, with unresolved D. Germline CDR1 is MNHEY and CDR2 is SVGAGI. CDR3 length: 18 residues. The V end was cut by 0 bases, the J end by 4 bases, with 21 bases between. The CDR3 reads CASSYSMFGLGGVTEAFF. The CDR3, as DNA: TGTGCCAGCAGTTACTCAATGTTCGGTCTGGGTGGGGTCACTGAAGCTTTCTTT.

For this clonotype: Given a much more abundant clone one base away, this may be a read error. This CDR3 is CATSRLRDTRSRQHF. The CDR3 coding sequence is TGTGCCACCAGCAGACTACGGGACACCCGAAGTCGCCAGCATTTT. The chain has TRBV15 and TRBJ1-5, with D perhaps matching TRBD1 (6 bases). Germline V lookup: CDR1 LNHNV, CDR2 YYDKDF (reference sequence). CDR3 length equals 15 residues. V was cut by 2 bases and J by 12 bases, with 20 bases left in between.

About this clonotype: One end of the junction varies from germline; a read error may be responsible. V is TRBV27 and J is TRBJ1-2, with TRBD1 matching over 7 bases. Germline assignment: CDR1 MNHEY and CDR2 SMNVEV (reference sequence). This CDR3 spans 15 amino acids. The CDR3 DNA reads as TGTGCCGGCAGTTCTTCAAGGGGGCGCATCTATGGCTACACCTTC. Encoded protein: CAGSSSRGRIYGYTF.

The V call is TRBV5-1, the J call TRBJ1-1, with 9 bases aligning to TRBD1. Looked up from germline, CDR1 is SGHRS and CDR2 is YFSETQ. Germline trimming cut 3 bases from V and 5 bases from J; bases unmatched to any gene: 8. The CDR3 sequence is 15 residues long. The CDR3 bases are TGCGCCAGCAGCTCGTTCGACAGGGGGGTTACTGAAGCTTTCTTT. Its protein is CASSSFDRGVTEAFF.

This clonotype was observed a handful of times. J is TRBJ2-7 and V is TRBV19; the D is unclear. The CDR3 has 15 residues. Germline CDR1 reads LNHDA; CDR2 reads SQIVND (reference sequence). V dropped 1 base and J dropped 2 bases, with 12 bases sitting between them. The DNA of the CDR3 is TGTGCCAGTAGTATAGTGGACGGAGAAACCTACGAGCAGTACTTC. As protein: CASSIVDGETYEQYF.

This clonotype appeared a few times. The chain has TRBV6-5 and TRBJ1-5; possibly TRBD1 for D (5 bases). V shed 5 bases and J shed 4 bases, with 12 bases lying between them. This CDR3 is built from 14 residues. Germline CDR1 is MNHEY and CDR2 is SVGAGI. For the CDR3, the DNA is TGTGCCAGCAGTCTCCCGGGGGGAAATCAGCCCCAGCATTTT. This encodes CASSLPGGNQPQHF.

The chain has TRBV6-2 or TRBV6-3 and TRBJ1-2; the match to TRBD1 covers 8 bases. Trimming removed 4 bases from V and 1 base from J; junction bases left unmatched: 5. Per germline, CDR1 MNHEY and CDR2 SVGEGT. This CDR3 spans 15 amino acids. In DNA, the CDR3 is TGTGCCAGCAGTTCGGACAGGGAAAGTAACTATGGCTACACCTTC. Its translation: CASSSDRESNYGYTF.

This clonotype has more than one count but fewer than ten. J is TRBJ2-5 and V is TRBV12-3 or TRBV12-4; 10 bases fit TRBD2. Near its end, the DNA agrees better with TRBJ2-7, so the J call may be wrong. The CDR3 runs to 15 residues. The CDR3 region is CASSLSGGATYEQYF. CDR3 bases: TGTGCCAGCAGTTTGAGCGGGGGGGCAACCTACGAGCAGTACTTC.

This clonotype was seen just once. One junction end does not reproduce the germline sequence, and a read error may be involved. The chain is built from TRBV20-1 and TRBJ1-2; tentative D call: TRBD1 (6 bases). The CDR3 consists of 14 residues. Germline V gene lookup returns CDR1 DFQATT and CDR2 SNEGSKA (reference sequence). The DNA of the CDR3 is TGCAGTGCTGTTAACAGGGAACAAAGCTATAGCTACACCTTC. The encoded protein is CSAVNREQSYSYTF.

The chain couples TRBV3-1 to TRBJ2-5; 9 positions match TRBD1. TRBJ2-7 matches the DNA end more closely, so the J call is doubtful. The CDR3 length is 15 residues. The germline V gene has CDR1 LGHDT and CDR2 YNNKEL (reference sequence). CDR3 region: CASSQAGQGPYEQYF. Written as DNA, the CDR3 is TGTGCCAGCAGCCAAGCGGGACAGGGACCCTACGAGCAGTACTTC.

The chain couples TRBV3-1 to TRBJ1-6; tentative D call: TRBD1 (6 bases). The CDR3 length is 16 residues. V lost 5 bases and J 7 bases, leaving 18 bases between the germline ends. Germline V gene sequence: CDR1 LGHDT, CDR2 YNNKEL (reference sequence). CDR3 nucleotides: TGTGCCAGCAGCAGGGGGAGGACAGAAAGCAATTCACCCCTCCACTTT. Its protein product is CASSRGRTESNSPLHF.

The chain recombines TRBV10-2 with TRBJ2-5; the match to TRBD2 covers 12 bases. This CDR3 contains 13 residues. CDR1 and CDR2 from the germline V gene are WSHSY and SAAADI. V lost 9 bases and J lost 9; bases outside the gene matches: 8. This CDR3 reads CASRLAGAKAQYF. The CDR3 nucleotides are TGCGCCAGTCGACTAGCGGGGGCGAAGGCCCAGTACTTC.

The chain joins TRBV9 to TRBJ1-2; D remains unclear. The CDR3 has 13 residues. The V gene's germline CDR1 is SGDLS and CDR2 YYNGEE. Trimming pared 4 bases from V and 7 bases from J, leaving 14 bases between. The CDR3 region is CASSPGPGSGYTF. The CDR3 DNA follows: TGTGCCAGCAGCCCTGGACCGGGGTCTGGCTACACCTTC.

This chain links TRBV12-3 or TRBV12-4 with TRBJ1-5, with D hard to call. The CDR3 consists of 14 residues. The ends were cut back, 4 bases at V and 0 bases at J, with 7 bases in the middle. CDR3 amino acids: CASSSRPSNQPQHF. The CDR3 region has the DNA TGTGCCAGCAGTTCTCGGCCTAGCAATCAGCCCCAGCATTTT.

The CDR3 DNA follows: TGTGCCAGCAGTGAGTTTTACAGGGGAGTAGGGGGAACTGAAGCTTTCTTT. Protein: CASSEFYRGVGGTEAFF. The V and J genes are TRBV25-1 and TRBJ1-1; 7 positions agree with TRBD1. The CDR3 runs 17 residues. V dropped 3 bases and J dropped 5; count of bases not matched to a gene: 15. Germline V gives CDR1 MGHDK, CDR2 SYGVNS.

The V gene is TRBV9, the J gene TRBJ2-3, with D perhaps TRBD1 (5 bases). Germline V gene sequence: CDR1 SGDLS, CDR2 YYNGEE. Trimming took off 1 base at V and 3 bases at J, with 12 bases between the two ends. The CDR3 is 15 amino acids. CDR3 nucleotide sequence: TGTGCCAGCAGCGTACAGGGCTTGGGGACAGATACGCAGTATTTT. Protein product: CASSVQGLGTDTQYF.

The CDR3, as DNA: TGTGCCAGCAGTGATCTGGGACAGGGGGTCCACGAGCAGTACTTC. Translating gives CASSDLGQGVHEQYF. The chain joins TRBV6-1 to TRBJ2-7; TRBD1 agrees at 11 bases. After removal of 3 bases from V and 5 bases from J, the junction contained 6 bases not matched to a gene. Germline V gives CDR1 MNHNS, CDR2 SASEGT. The CDR3 is made up of 15 amino acids.

The V gene is TRBV27, the J gene TRBJ2-7; 7 nucleotides align to TRBD1. The CDR3 is made up of 14 amino acids. V dropped 8 bases and J dropped 1; count of bases not matched to a gene: 8. Germline lookup yields CDR1 MNHEY and CDR2 SMNVEV (reference sequence). The CDR3 bases are TGTGCCAGCGCAGACAGGGAAGCATCCTACGAGCAGTACTTC. Translated, it gives CASADREASYEQYF.

As regards this clonotype: At one boundary the junction diverges from the germline segment, which might be a read error. The chain combines TRBV27 with TRBJ1-2; D unclear. The CDR3 covers 15 residues. Looked up from germline, CDR1 is MNHEY and CDR2 is SMNVEV (reference sequence). As DNA, the CDR3 is TGTGCCAGCAGTTGGCGAAACGGCGCGAACTATGGCTGCACCTTC. It is translated as CASSWRNGANYGCTF.

This clonotype appeared a few times. This rearrangement joins TRBV3-1 to TRBJ2-5; D may be TRBD1 (5 bases). Germline CDR1 is LGHDT and CDR2 is YNNKEL (reference sequence). V lost 3 bases and J lost 4, with 15 bases in between. This CDR3 has 15 residues. CDR3 DNA: TGTGCCAGCAGCCAGTCCCAAGTGGGGCTAGAGACCCAGTACTTC. Its protein is CASSQSQVGLETQYF.